This T cell receptor (beta chain) is drawn from a study of blood T cell repertoires in COVID-19. Background on the study: T cells, B-cell-depleted T cells, or PBMCs provided the cDNA or gDNA that served as material.

Germline lookup yields CDR1 WSHSY and CDR2 SAAADI. V shed 7 bases and J shed 5 bases, with 16 bases lying between them. There are 14 residues in the CDR3. As originally analysed: Reference gene primer amplification gave estimated nucleated cell counts. The protocol was immunoSEQ multiplex PCR, while the TCRdb copy is restricted to in-frame clones and leaves out a portion. The V and J calls and clone size come from that table; D and trimming were worked out from the DNA. The repertoire holds around 300,000 clones, 87% seen once, with roughly 2% in the top ten. The TCR originated in a man younger than 35 with active or convalescent COVID-19. The rearrangement links TRBV10-2 to TRBJ2-3; D might be TRBD2 (6 bases). What was sequenced was peripheral blood. The CDR3: CASNGDSSIDTQYF. CDR3 in DNA: TGCGCCAGCAATGGGGACTCCTCTATAGATACGCAGTATTTT.